Listed below are T cell receptor beta chains from one sample, sequenced in a study of T cell changes during pregnancy in multiple sclerosis. Sequencing used immunoSEQ multiplex PCR; TCRdb keeps in-frame clones, though not all of them. The sample has 75,000 to 80,000 clones; around 93% are singletons. Sequenced material: peripheral blood, taken after pregnancy. Receptors originate from a female donor in good health, enrolled as a control in a pregnancy study. Each CDR3 is given with its conserved first and last residue. A D gene is named only where the DNA matches it firmly. Clone size is shown for a subset of rows, as once, few, many or a class of expanded clone.

j_call d_call clone_size v_call cdr3_nt cdr3_aa
TRBJ1-2 - - TRBV11-2 TGTGCCAGCAGCTCACAGGGTTTTCTAACCTATGGCTACACCTTC CASSSQGFLTYGYTF
TRBJ2-3 TRBD1 - TRBV10-3 TGTGCCATCAGAGGACAGGGTGCAGATACGCAGTATTTT CAIRGQGADTQYF
TRBJ1-2 - - TRBV19 TGTGCCAGTAGTGCCCAACGGGTCTATGGCTACACCTTC CASSAQRVYGYTF
TRBJ2-1 TRBD2 - TRBV28 TGTGCCGTAGCGGGAAAAACCTACAATGAGCAGTTCTTC CAVAGKTYNEQFF
TRBJ1-3 - - TRBV7-9 TGTGCCAGCAGCCGACGGAGCTTCTCTGGAAACACCATATATTTT CASSRRSFSGNTIYF
TRBJ2-1 TRBD2 - TRBV10-3 TGTGCCATCAGTGAGCCGGCCGGGACTAGGGCCGAGCAGTTCTTC CAISEPAGTRAEQFF
TRBJ2-1 - - TRBV10-2 TGCGCCAGCAGTGAGTCGATGCTCTTCCTAAATGAGCAGTTCTTC CASSESMLFLNEQFF
TRBJ1-1 - - TRBV5-1 TGCGCCAGCAGTGGTAGTCCGAACACTGAAGCTTTCTTT CASSGSPNTEAFF
TRBJ1-2 - - TRBV19 TGTGCCAGTAGTATACCTCAGGCTACAGGGCGGATGTTTGGCTACACCTTC CASSIPQATGRMFGYTF
TRBJ1-3 - - TRBV7-2 TGTGCCAGCAGCTTACGGTGGGGATTCGAGGGCTTCTCTGGAAACACCATATATTTT CASSLRWGFEGFSGNTIYF
TRBJ2-5 - - TRBV7-8 TGTGCCAGCAGCGACACAGGGGAGACCCAGTACTTC CASSDTGETQYF
TRBJ1-1 - - TRBV10-1 TGCGCCACCACTTGGAACACTGAAGCTTTCTTT CATTWNTEAFF
TRBJ2-1 TRBD1 - TRBV6-1 TGTGCCAGCTTTAGCCCTGACAGGGCTCTTGAGCAGTTCTTC CASFSPDRALEQFF
TRBJ1-2 - - TRBV6-1 TGTGCCAGCAGTGACCTCCCCGGGGGCTACACCTTC CASSDLPGGYTF
TRBJ2-5 TRBD2 - TRBV5-1 TGCGCCAGCACCAAACTAGCGGGAGAGGAGACCCAGTACTTC CASTKLAGEETQYF
TRBJ2-3 - once TRBV19 TGTGCCAGTAGTACCCAGGGGTTGTCCACAGATACGCAGTATTTT CASSTQGLSTDTQYF
TRBJ1-1 - - TRBV5-1 TGCGCCAGCAGCTCGAACCAGGTGAACACTGAAGCTTTCTTT CASSSNQVNTEAFF
TRBJ2-7 TRBD2 - TRBV13 TGTGCCAGCAGCTACACCCGGCCGGGACTAGGTAGCTCCTACGAGCAGTACTTC CASSYTRPGLGSSYEQYF
TRBJ2-7 - once TRBV28 TGTGCCAGTGAGACCGGGACTCCCCCCTACGAGCAGTACTTC CASETGTPPYEQYF
TRBJ2-5 TRBD1 - TRBV5-1 TGCGCCAGCAGCTCGGCCTCCTGGACAGGGGATAGGGAGACCCAGTACTTC CASSSASWTGDRETQYF
TRBJ2-5 TRBD2 - TRBV9 TGTGCCAGCAGCGTAGCTGGCGCGGGGGGGCCGCAGACCCAGTACTTC CASSVAGAGGPQTQYF
TRBJ2-3 TRBD2 - TRBV29-1 TGCAGCGTAACCGCTAGCGGGGGATCAGATACGCAGTATTTT CSVTASGGSDTQYF
TRBJ2-1 - - TRBV5-6 TGTGCCAGCAGCTCGGCCGAGAGGGAGCAGTTCTTC CASSSAEREQFF
TRBJ2-7 - once TRBV2 TGTGCCAGCAGTGCGTCGGTTCTGGGAGTCGAGCAGTACTTC CASSASVLGVEQYF
TRBJ2-7 - - TRBV11-2 TGTGCCAGCAGCTTTCTAGAACACACGGAGCAGTACTTC CASSFLEHTEQYF
TRBJ1-2 - - TRBV5-5 TGTGCCAGCAGCTTGACAGAGAACTATGGCTACACCTTC CASSLTENYGYTF
TRBJ2-7 - - TRBV4-2 TGTGCCAGCAGCCAAGGAGGCGCCAGCTCCTACGAGCAGTACTTC CASSQGGASSYEQYF
TRBJ1-5 - - TRBV6-6 TGTGCCAGCAGCTTGGGGAGGGGCAATAGCAATCAGCCCCAGCATTTT CASSLGRGNSNQPQHF
TRBJ1-6 TRBD1 - TRBV6-6 TGTGCCAGCAGCTCTCGAGACAGGGGTTCACCCCTCCACTTT CASSSRDRGSPLHF